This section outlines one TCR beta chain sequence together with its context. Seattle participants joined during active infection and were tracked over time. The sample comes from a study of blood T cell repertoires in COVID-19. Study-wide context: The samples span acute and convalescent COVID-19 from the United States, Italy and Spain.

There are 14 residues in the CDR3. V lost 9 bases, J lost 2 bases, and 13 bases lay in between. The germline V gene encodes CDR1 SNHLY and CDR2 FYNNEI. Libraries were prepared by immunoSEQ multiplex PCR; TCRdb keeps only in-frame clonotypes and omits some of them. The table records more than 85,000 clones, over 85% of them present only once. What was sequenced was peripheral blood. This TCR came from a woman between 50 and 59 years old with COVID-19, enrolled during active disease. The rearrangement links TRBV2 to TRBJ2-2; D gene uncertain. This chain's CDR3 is CASSNTENTGELFF. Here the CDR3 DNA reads TGTGCCAGTTCGAATACAGAAAACACCGGGGAGCTGTTTTTT.